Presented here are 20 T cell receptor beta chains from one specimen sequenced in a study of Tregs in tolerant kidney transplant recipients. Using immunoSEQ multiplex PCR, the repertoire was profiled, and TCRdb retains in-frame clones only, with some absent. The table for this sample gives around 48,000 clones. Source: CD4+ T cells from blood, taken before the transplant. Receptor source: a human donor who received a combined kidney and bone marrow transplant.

CDR3 bases read: TGCAGTGCTATGGCAGTAGGCGGGAGGAGCTACAATGAG. This codes for CSAMAVGGRSYNE. The entire CDR3 protein reads CSAMAVGGRSYNEQFF. The chain combines TRBV20-1 with TRBJ2-1; TRBD2 matches 8 bases. The read ends 3 residues early relative to the CDR3; the germline J gene fills the gap. The CDR3 contains 16 residues. V gave up 4 bases and J gave up 3 bases; unmatched junction bases: 11. Germline CDR1 reads DFQATT; CDR2 reads SNEGSKA (reference sequence).

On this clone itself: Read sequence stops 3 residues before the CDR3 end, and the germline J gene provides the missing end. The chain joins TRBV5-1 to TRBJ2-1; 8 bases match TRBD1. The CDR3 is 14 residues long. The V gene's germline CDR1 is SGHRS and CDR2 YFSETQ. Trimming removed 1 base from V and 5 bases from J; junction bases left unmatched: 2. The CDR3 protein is CASSLTGGNNEQFF. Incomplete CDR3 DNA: TGCGCCAGCAGCTTGACAGGGGGTAACAATGAG.

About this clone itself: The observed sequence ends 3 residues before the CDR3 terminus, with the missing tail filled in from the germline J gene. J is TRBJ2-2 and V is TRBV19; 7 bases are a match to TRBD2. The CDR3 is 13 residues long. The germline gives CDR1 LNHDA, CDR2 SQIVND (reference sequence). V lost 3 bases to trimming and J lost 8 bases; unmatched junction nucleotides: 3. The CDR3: CASSMREIGELFF. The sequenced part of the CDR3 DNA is TGTGCCAGTAGTATGCGGGAGATAGGGGAG.

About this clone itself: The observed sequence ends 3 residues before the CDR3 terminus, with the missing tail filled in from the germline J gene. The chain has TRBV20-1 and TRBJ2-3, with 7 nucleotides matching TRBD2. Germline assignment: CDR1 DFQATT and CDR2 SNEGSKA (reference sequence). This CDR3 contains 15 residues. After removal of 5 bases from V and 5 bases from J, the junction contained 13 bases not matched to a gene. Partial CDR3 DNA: TGCAGTGCTTCTCCCGGGGAGGGAGTCCTAGATACG. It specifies CSASPGEGVLDT. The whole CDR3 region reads CSASPGEGVLDTQYF.

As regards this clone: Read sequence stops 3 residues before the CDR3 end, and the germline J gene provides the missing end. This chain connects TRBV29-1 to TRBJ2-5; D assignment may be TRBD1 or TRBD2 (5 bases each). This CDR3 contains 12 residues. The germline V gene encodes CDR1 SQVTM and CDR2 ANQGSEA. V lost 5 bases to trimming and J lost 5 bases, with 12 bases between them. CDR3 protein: CSVREGRETQYF. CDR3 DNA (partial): TGCAGCGTTCGTGAGGGGCGGGAGACC. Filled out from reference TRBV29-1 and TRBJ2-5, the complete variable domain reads SAVISQKPSRDICQRGTSLTIQCQVDSQVTMMFWYRQQPGQSLTLIATANQGSEATYESGFVIDKFPISRPNLTFSTLTVSNMSPEDSSIYLCSVREGRETQYFGPGTRLLVL.

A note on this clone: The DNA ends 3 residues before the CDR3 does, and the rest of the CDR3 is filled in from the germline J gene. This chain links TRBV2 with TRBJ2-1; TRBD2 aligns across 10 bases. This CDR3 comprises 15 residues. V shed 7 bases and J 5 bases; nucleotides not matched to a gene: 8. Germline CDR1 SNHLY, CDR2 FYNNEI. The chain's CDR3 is CASTPGLAMHNEQFF. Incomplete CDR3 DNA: TGTGCCAGCACTCCGGGACTAGCGATGCACAATGAG.

This CDR3 reads CSSTTGRNTEAFF. The part of the CDR3 DNA that was read is TGCAGCTCAACAACAGGGAGGAACACTGAA. The chain employs TRBV29-1 and TRBJ1-1, with TRBD1 as a possible D gene (6 bases). The CDR3 end falls 3 residues outside the read, so it is completed with the germline J gene. Germline lookup yields CDR1 SQVTM and CDR2 ANQGSEA. Trimming shortened V by 8 bases and J by 1 base, and 14 bases separated the two germline ends. The CDR3 consists of 13 residues.

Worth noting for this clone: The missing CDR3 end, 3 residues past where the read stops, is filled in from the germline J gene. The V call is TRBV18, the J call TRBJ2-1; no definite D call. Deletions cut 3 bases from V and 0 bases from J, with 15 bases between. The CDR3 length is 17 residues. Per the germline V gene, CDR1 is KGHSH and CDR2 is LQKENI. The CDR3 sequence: CASSPKRRESSYNEQFF. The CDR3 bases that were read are TGTGCCAGCTCACCGAAACGTAGAGAAAGCTCCTACAATGAG. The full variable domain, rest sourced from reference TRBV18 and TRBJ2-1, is NAGVMQNPRHLVRRRGQEARLRCSPMKGHSHVYWYRQLPEEGLKFMVYLQKENIIDESGMPKERFSAEFPKEGPSILRIQQVVRGDSAAYFCASSPKRRESSYNEQFFGPGTRLTVL.

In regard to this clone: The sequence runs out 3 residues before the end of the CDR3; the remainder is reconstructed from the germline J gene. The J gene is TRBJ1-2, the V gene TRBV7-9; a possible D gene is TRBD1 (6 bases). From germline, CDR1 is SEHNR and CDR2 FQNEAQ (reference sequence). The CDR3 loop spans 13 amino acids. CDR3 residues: CASSLEGGWGYTF. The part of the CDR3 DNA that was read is TGTGCCAGCAGCCTCGAAGGGGGATGGGGC.

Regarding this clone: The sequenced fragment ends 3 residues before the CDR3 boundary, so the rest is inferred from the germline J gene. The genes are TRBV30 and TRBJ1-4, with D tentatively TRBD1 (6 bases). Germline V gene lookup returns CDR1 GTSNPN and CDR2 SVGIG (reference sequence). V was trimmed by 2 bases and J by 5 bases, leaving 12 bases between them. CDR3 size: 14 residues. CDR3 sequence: CAWSTGPQNEKLFF. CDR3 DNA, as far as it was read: TGTGCCTGGAGTACAGGGCCCCAAAATGAAAAA.

The CDR3 DNA, read in part, is TGTGCCAGCAGCCCCGCCGGAGGGGATGGC. Its protein is CASSPAGGDG. The whole CDR3 sequence is CASSPAGGDGYTF. The V and J genes are TRBV7-3 and TRBJ1-2; D is possibly TRBD1 (5 bases). The read stops 3 residues short of the end of the CDR3; the missing end is completed from the germline J gene. Germline CDR1 SGHTA, CDR2 FQGTGA. CDR3 size: 13 residues. V was clipped by 5 bases and J by 6 bases, with 13 bases between them.

CDR3 in amino acids: CASSLPGGPGELFF. CDR3 DNA (partial): TGTGCCAGCAGCTTACCCGGCGGCCCCGGGGAG. The chain employs TRBV7-2 and TRBJ2-2, with D uncertain. The read is 3 residues too short to cover the CDR3 end, so that end is filled in from the germline J gene. This CDR3 contains 14 residues. Trimming stripped 2 bases from V and 6 bases from J, with 10 bases between. Germline V lookup: CDR1 SGHTA, CDR2 FQGNSA.

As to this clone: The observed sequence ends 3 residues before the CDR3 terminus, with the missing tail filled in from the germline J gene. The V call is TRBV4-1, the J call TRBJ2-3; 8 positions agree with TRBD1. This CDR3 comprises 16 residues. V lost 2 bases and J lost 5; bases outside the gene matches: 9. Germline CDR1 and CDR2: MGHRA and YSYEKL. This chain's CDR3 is CASSQRDRGGRDTQYF. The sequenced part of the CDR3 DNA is TGCGCCAGCAGCCAACGAGACAGGGGTGGTAGAGATACG.

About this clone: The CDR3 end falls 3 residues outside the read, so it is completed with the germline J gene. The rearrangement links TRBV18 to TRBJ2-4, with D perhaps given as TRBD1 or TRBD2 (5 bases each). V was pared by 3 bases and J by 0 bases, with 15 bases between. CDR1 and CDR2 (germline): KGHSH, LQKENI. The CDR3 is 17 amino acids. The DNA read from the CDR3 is TGTGCCAGCTCACCGAACGAGGGGAGTCAAGCCAAAAACATT. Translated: CASSPNEGSQAKNI. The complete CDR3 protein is CASSPNEGSQAKNIQYF.

CDR3 bases read: TGTGCCAGTAGTGGGACAGGATCCTACGAG. Translating gives CASSGTGSYE. The whole CDR3 sequence reads CASSGTGSYEQYF. V gene TRBV19 combines with J gene TRBJ2-7, with 8 bases identical to TRBD1. Read sequence stops 3 residues before the CDR3 end, and the germline J gene provides the missing end. The junction had 1 base not matched to a gene; V was cut back by 5 bases and J by 1 base. The CDR3 runs 13 residues. From germline, CDR1 is LNHDA and CDR2 SQIVND (reference sequence).

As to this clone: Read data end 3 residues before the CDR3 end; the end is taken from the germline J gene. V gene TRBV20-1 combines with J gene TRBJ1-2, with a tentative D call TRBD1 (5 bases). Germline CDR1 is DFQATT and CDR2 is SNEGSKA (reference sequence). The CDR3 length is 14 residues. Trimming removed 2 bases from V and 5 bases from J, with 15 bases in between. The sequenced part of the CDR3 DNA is TGCAGTGCTAGAAATTCACGAGACAGATATGGC. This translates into CSARNSRDRYG. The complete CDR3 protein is CSARNSRDRYGYTF.

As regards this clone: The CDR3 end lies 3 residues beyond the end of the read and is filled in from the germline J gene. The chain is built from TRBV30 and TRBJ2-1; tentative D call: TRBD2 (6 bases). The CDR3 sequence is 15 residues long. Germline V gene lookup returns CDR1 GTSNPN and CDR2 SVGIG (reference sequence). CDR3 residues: CASTRDAGIGNEQFF. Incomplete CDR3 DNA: TGTGCTTCAACCCGAGATGCGGGAATTGGGAATGAG.

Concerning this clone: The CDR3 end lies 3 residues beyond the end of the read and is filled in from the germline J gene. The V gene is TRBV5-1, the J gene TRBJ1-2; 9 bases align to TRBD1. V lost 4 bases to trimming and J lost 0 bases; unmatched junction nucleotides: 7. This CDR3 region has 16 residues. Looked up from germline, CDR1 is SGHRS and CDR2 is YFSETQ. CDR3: CASSPGQGRSNYGYTF. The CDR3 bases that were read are TGCGCCAGCAGCCCGGGACAGGGTCGATCTAACTATGGC.

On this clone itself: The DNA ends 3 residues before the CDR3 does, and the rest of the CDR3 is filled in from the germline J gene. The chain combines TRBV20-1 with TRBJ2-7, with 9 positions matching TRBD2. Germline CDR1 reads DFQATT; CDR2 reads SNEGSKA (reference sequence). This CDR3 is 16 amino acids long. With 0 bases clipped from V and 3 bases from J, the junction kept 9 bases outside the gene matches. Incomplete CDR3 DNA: TGCAGTGCTAGAGACCAACTTAGCGGGAGCGGCTACGAG. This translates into CSARDQLSGSGYE. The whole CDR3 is CSARDQLSGSGYEQYF.

The covered CDR3 bases are TGTGCCAGCAGCCCTGCCCCCCCCGGGACAGATACG. Translated: CASSPAPPGTDT. The full CDR3 reads CASSPAPPGTDTQYF. The chain carries TRBV7-2 and TRBJ2-3; D is undetermined. The read ends 3 residues shy of where the CDR3 ends; the end is completed using the germline J gene. Per the germline V gene, CDR1 is SGHTA and CDR2 is FQGNSA. The CDR3 totals 15 residues. Trimming took 5 bases from V and 3 from J, leaving 15 bases between them.